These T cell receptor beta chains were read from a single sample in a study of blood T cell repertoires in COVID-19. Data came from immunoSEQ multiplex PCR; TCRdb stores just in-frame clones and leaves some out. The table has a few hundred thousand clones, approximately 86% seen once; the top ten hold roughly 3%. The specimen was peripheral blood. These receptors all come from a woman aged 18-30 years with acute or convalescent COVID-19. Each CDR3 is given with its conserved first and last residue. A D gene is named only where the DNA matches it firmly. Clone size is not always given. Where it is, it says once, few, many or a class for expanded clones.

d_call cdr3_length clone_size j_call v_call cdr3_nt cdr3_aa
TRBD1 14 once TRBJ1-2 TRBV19 TGTGCCAGTAGTCCCGCGACAGGGAGCTATGGCTACACCTTC CASSPATGSYGYTF
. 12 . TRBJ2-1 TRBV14 TGTGCCAGCAGCCAACAGGGATATGAGCAGTTCTTC CASSQQGYEQFF
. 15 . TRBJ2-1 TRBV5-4 TGTGCCAGCAGCTCTTCCGCCACTAGCTACAATGAGCAGTTCTTC CASSSSATSYNEQFF
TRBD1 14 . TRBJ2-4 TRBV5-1 TGCGCCAGCAGCTTGGGGCAGGGGGCTGACATTCAGTACTTC CASSLGQGADIQYF
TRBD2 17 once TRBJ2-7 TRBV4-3 TGCGCCAGCAGCCAAGCCTATACCCCAGCGGGAATCCACGAGCAGTACTTC CASSQAYTPAGIHEQYF
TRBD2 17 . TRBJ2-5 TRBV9 TGTGCCAGCAGCGCAAGACTAGCGGGAGAATTTGGGGAGACCCAGTACTTC CASSARLAGEFGETQYF
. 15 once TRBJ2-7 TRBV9 TGTGCCAGCAGCGTAGCTCTTGGTAGCGCCTACGAGCAGTACTTC CASSVALGSAYEQYF
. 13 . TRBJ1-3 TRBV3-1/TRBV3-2 TGTGCCAGCAGCCTAGGACAGGGAAACACCATATATTTT CASSLGQGNTIYF
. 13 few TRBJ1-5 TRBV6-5 TGTGCCAGCAGTTATACGGGGGATCAGCCCCAGCATTTT CASSYTGDQPQHF
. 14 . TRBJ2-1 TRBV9 TGTGCCAGCAGCGTGATGGACAGCTACAATGAGCAGTTCTTC CASSVMDSYNEQFF
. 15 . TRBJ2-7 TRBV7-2 TGTGCCAGCAGCTTAGGGTCAGGGGTGGGCTACGAGCAGTACTTC CASSLGSGVGYEQYF
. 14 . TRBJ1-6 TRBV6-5 TGTGCCAGCACACAGGGCCCTTATAATTCACCCCTCCACTTT CASTQGPYNSPLHF
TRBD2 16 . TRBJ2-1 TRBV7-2 TGTGCCAGCAGCTTAGGTACTAGCGGGAACCGGTATGAGCAGTTCTTC CASSLGTSGNRYEQFF
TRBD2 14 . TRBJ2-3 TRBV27 TGTGCCAGCAGTTGGCTAGCGGGGATAGATACGCAGTATTTT CASSWLAGIDTQYF
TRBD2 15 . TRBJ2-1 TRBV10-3 TGTGCCACCGGGACTAGCGGGAGTAGAGGGAATGAGCAGTTCTTC CATGTSGSRGNEQFF
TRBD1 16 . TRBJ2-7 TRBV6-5 TGTGCCAGCAGTTACGGACAGGGAAGGGGAAATTTCGAGCAGTACTTC CASSYGQGRGNFEQYF
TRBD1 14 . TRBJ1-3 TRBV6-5 TGTGCCAGCAGTTCGACCGGGACAGGGACCACCATATATTTT CASSSTGTGTTIYF
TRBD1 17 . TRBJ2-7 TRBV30 TGTGCCTGGCGAAGGACAGGCCCTGGGTGGGGGTCCTACGAGCAGTACTTC CAWRRTGPGWGSYEQYF
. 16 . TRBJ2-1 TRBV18 TGTGCCAGCTCATTGGAGCCACCCATTACCTACAATGAGCAGTTCTTC CASSLEPPITYNEQFF
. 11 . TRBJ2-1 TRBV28 TGTGCCACCAGAGGGGGGGATGAGCAGTTCTTC CATRGGDEQFF
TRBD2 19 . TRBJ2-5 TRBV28 TGTGCCAGCAGTTCCCAAGGCGGACTAGCGGGAGTTTTGGTAGAGACCCAGTACTTC CASSSQGGLAGVLVETQYF
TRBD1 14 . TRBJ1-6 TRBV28 TGTGCCAGCAGTTCGGGACAGAACAATTCACCCCTCCACTTT CASSSGQNNSPLHF
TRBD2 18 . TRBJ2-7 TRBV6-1 TGTGCCAGCAGTGGCAGAAGGACTAGCGGGAGGGGGTCCTACGAGCAGTACTTC CASSGRRTSGRGSYEQYF
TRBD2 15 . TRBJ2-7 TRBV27 TGTGCCAGCAGTCCAGGACTAGCGGGAGTGTACGAGCAGTACTTC CASSPGLAGVYEQYF
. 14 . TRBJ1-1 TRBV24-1 TGTGCCACCAGTGACACCGGGTCTGTCGCTGAAGCTTTCTTT CATSDTGSVAEAFF
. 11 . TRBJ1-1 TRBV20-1 TGCAGTGCTAGTGGCGGAAGAGAAGCTTTCTTT CSASGGREAFF
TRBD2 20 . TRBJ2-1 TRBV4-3 TGCGCCAGCAGCCAAGAAGTTACCTCGACTAGCGGGACCCTGTACAATGAGCAGTTCTTC CASSQEVTSTSGTLYNEQFF
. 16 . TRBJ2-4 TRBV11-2 TGTGCCAGCAGCTTAGGCGGGTTCTTATGGGAAAACATTCAGTACTTC CASSLGGFLWENIQYF
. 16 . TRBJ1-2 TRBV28 TGTGCCAGCAGTCCCCGCAGGCACCCCGCTAACTATGGCTACACCTTC CASSPRRHPANYGYTF
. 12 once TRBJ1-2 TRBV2 TGTGCCAGCAGTGAAGGGCAGTATGGCTACACCTTC CASSEGQYGYTF
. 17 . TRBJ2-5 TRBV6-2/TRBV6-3 TGTGCCAGCAGTTACTCCCTGGCTAGCCGATCGCTAGAGACCCAGTACTTC CASSYSLASRSLETQYF
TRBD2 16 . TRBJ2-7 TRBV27 TGTGCCAGCAGTTCCAGGAGCGGGAGTAATTTTTACGAGCAGTACTTC CASSSRSGSNFYEQYF
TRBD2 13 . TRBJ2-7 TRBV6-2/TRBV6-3 TGTGCCAGCAGCAGCGGGAGGGCCGGCGAGCAGTACTTC CASSSGRAGEQYF
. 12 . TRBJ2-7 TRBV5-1 TGCGCCAGCAGCTCGGACACCTACGAGCAGTACTTC CASSSDTYEQYF
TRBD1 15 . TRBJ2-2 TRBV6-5 TGTGCCAGCAGTTACCTCACCACAGGGGCCGGGGAGCTGTTTTTT CASSYLTTGAGELFF
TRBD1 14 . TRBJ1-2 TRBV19 TGTGCCAGTACCGGCGGACAGGGGGTCTATGGCTACACCTTC CASTGGQGVYGYTF
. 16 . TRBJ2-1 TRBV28 TGTGCCAGCAGTCCCCGGGGTCTTGGGGTAGGGAATGAGCAGTTCTTC CASSPRGLGVGNEQFF
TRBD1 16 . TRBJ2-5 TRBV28 TGTGTTTCCAGACCGGGACAGGGGGCGCGGGTAGAGACCCAGTACTTC CVSRPGQGARVETQYF
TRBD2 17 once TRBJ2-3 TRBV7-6 TGTGCCAGCAGCTTAGCCTATAGCGGGAGAGGCACAGATACGCAGTATTTT CASSLAYSGRGTDTQYF
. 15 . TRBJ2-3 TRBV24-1 TGTGCCACCAGTGGAGGTAGCGGAAGCACAGATACGCAGTATTTT CATSGGSGSTDTQYF
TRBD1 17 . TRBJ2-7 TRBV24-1 TGTGCCACCAGTGAACCCTCTCGACAGGGCGGCGGTTACGAGCAGTACTTC CATSEPSRQGGGYEQYF
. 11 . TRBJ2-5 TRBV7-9 TGTGCCAGCAGCCAGGGGGAGACCCAGTACTTC CASSQGETQYF
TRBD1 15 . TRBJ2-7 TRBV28 TGTGCCAGCAGTCTACCGACAGGGAACTACTACGAGCAGTACTTC CASSLPTGNYYEQYF
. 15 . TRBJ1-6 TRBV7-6 TGTGCCAGCAGCTTAAGCAGGACATCCAATTCACCCCTCCACTTT CASSLSRTSNSPLHF
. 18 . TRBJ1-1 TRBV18 TGTGCCAGCTCACAATTTGGAGGGTTTAGGGAGATGAACACTGAAGCTTTCTTT CASSQFGGFREMNTEAFF
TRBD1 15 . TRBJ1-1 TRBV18 TGTGCCAGCTCACCTGTCACAGGGGGCAGGGCTGAAGCTTTCTTT CASSPVTGGRAEAFF
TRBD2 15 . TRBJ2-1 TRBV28 TGTGCCAGCAGTGGACTAGCGGGAGCCTACAATGAGCAGTTCTTC CASSGLAGAYNEQFF